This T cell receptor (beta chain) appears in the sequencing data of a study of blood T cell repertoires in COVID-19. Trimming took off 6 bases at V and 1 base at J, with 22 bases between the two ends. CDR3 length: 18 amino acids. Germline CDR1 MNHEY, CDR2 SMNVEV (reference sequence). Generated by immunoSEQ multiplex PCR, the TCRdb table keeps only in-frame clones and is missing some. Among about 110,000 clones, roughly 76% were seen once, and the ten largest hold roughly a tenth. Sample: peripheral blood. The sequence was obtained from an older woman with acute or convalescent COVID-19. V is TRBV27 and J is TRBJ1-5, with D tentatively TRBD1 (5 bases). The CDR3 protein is CASSKYPVGQGSNQPQHF. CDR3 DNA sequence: TGTGCCAGCAGCAAATACCCCGTCGGCCAGGGAAGCAATCAGCCCCAGCATTTT.